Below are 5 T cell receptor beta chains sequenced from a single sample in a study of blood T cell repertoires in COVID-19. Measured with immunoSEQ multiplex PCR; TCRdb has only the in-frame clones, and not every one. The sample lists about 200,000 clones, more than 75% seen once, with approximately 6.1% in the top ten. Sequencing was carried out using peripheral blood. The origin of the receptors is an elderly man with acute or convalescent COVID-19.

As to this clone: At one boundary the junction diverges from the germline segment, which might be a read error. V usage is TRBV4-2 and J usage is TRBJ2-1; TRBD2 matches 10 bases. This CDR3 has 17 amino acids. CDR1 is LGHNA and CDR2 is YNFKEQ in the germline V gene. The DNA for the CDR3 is TGTGCCAGCAGCCAAGTTGCTAGCGGGAGAATATACAATAAGCAGTTCTTC. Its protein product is CASSQVASGRIYNKQFF.

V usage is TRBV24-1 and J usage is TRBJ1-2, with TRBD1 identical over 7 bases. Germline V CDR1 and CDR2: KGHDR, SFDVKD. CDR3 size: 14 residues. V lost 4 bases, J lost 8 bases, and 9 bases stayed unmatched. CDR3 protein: CATSDRNQGDGYTF. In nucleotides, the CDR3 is TGTGCCACCAGTGACCGCAATCAGGGGGACGGCTACACCTTC.

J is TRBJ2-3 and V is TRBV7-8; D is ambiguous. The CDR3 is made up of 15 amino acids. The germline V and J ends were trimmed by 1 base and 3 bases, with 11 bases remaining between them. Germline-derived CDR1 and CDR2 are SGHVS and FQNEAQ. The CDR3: CASSLVTGVTDTQYF. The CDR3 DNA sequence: TGTGCCAGCAGCTTAGTAACCGGAGTGACAGATACGCAGTATTTT.

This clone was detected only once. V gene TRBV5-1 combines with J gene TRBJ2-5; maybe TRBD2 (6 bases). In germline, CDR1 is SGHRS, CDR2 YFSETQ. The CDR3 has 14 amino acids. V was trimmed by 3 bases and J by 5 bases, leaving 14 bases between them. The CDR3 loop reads CASSSLTRGETQYF. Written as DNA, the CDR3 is TGCGCCAGCAGCTCCCTGACCCGGGGGGAGACCCAGTACTTC.

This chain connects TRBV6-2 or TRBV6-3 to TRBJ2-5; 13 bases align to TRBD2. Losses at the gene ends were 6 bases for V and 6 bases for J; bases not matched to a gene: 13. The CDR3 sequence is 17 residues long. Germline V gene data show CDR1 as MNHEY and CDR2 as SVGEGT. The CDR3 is CASSLSLAGGPGKTQYF. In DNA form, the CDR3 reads TGTGCCAGCAGCCTGTCACTAGCGGGAGGGCCGGGGAAGACCCAGTACTTC.